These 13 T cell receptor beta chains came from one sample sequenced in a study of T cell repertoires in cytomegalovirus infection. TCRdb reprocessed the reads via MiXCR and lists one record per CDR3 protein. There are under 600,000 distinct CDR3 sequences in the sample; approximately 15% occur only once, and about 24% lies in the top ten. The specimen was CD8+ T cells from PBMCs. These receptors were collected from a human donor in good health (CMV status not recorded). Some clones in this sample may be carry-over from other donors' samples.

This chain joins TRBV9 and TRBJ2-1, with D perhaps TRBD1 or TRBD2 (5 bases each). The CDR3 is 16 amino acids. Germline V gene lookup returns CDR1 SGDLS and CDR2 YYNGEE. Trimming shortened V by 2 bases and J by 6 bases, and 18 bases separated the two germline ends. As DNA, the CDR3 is TGTGCCAGCAGCGTCCCACGGGACGGAGTCGGCAATGAGCAGTTCTTC. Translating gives CASSVPRDGVGNEQFF.

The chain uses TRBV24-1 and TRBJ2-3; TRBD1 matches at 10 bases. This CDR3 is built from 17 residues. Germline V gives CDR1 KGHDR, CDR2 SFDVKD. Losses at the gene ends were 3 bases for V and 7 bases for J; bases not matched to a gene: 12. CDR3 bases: TGTGCCACCAGTGATCCGGGCCTGACAGGGGGCAGGAATACGCAGTATTTT. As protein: CATSDPGLTGGRNTQYF.

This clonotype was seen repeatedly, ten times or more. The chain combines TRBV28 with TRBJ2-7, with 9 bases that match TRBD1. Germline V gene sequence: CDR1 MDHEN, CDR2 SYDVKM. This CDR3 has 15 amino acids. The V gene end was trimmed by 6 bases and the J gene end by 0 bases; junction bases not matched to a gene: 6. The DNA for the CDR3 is TGTGCCAGCAGCCCTGGACAGGGGACCTCCTACGAGCAGTACTTC. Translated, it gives CASSPGQGTSYEQYF.

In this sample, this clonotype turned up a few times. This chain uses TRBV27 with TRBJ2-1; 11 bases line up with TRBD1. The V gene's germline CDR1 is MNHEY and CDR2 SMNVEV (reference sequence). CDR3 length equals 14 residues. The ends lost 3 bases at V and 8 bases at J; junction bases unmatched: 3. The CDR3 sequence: CASSLGQGDHEQFF. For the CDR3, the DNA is TGTGCCAGCAGTTTGGGACAGGGGGACCATGAGCAGTTCTTC.

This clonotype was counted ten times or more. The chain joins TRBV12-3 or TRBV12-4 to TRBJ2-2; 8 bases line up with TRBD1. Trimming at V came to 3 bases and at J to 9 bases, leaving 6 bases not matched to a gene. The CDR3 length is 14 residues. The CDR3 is CASSFSTGVRELFF. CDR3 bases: TGTGCCAGCAGTTTTTCGACAGGGGTTAGGGAGCTGTTTTTT.

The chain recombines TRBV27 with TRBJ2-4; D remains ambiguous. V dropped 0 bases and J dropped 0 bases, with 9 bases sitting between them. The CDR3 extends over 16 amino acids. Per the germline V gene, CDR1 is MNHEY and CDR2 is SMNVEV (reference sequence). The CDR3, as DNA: TGTGCCAGCAGTTTATCGAGAGACCTAGCCAAAAACATTCAGTACTTC. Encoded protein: CASSLSRDLAKNIQYF.

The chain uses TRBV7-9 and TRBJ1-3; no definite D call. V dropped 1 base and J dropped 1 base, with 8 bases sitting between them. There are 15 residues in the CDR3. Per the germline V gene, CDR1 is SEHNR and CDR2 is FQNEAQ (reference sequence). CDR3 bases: TGTGCCAGCAGCTTAGTAGGGATTTCTGGAAACACCATATATTTT. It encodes CASSLVGISGNTIYF.

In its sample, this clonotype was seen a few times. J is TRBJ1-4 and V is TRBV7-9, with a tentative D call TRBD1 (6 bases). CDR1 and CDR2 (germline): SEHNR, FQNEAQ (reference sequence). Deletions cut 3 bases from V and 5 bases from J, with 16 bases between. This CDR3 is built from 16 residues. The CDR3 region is CASSFGPQGTNEKLFF. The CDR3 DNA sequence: TGTGCCAGCAGCTTTGGTCCGCAGGGGACGAATGAAAAACTGTTTTTT.

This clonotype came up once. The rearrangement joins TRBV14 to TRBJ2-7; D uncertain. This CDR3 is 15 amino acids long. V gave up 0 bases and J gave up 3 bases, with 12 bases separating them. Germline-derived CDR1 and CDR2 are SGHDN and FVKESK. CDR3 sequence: CASSQEETHVYEQYF. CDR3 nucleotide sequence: TGTGCCAGCAGCCAAGAGGAAACCCACGTCTACGAGCAGTACTTC.

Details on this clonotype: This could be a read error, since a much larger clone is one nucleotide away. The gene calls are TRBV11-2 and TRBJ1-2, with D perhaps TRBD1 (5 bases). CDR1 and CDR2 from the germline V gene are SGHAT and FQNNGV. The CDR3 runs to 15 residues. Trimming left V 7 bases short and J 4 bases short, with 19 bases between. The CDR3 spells CASTPTEGVGYGYTF. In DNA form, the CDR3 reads TGTGCCAGCACCCCGACGGAAGGGGTTGGCTATGGCTACACCTTC.

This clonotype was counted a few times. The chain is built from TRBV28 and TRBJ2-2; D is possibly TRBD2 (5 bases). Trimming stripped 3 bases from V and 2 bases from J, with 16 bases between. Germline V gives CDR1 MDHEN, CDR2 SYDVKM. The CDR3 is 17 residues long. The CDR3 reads CASSFLGSRENTGELFF. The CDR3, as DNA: TGTGCCAGCAGTTTCTTAGGGAGTAGGGAAAACACCGGGGAGCTGTTTTTT.

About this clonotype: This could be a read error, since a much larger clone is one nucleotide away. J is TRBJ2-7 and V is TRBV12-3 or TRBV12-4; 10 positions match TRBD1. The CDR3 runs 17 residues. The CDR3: CASSLASTGGYSCEQYF. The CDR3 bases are TGTGCCAGCAGTTTAGCGTCGACAGGGGGCTACTCCTGCGAGCAGTACTTC.

CDR3 in amino acids: CASSESQNSNQPQHF. CDR3 nucleotide sequence: TGTGCCAGCAGTGAATCGCAGAATAGCAATCAGCCCCAGCATTTT. V is TRBV25-1 and J is TRBJ1-5; D is unclear. Germline V gene lookup returns CDR1 MGHDK and CDR2 SYGVNS. This CDR3 comprises 15 residues. V gave up 1 base and J gave up 0 bases, with 7 bases separating them.